The next 5 T cell receptor beta chains were all read from a single sample in a study of CD8 T cells in ankylosing spondylitis. Findings and caveats of the study: In ankylosing spondylitis blood, a motif of 7 to 9 highly homologous TCR beta variants appeared characteristic.

TCRdb redid the calling of the 5' RACE reads with MiXCR, one entry per CDR3 protein. The sample consists of some 330,000 distinct CDR3 sequences, 6.5% to 10% of them appearing once. No antigens are known for them. The sequencing sample was made of blood, either unsorted or a sorted T cell fraction (not recorded which). These TCRs come from a male donor with ankylosing spondylitis.

The sample holds one count of this clonotype. The chain combines TRBV13 with TRBJ1-1, with a weak D call TRBD1 (6 bases). The CDR3 loop spans 15 amino acids. Trimming stripped 1 base from V and 0 bases from J, with 9 bases between. In germline, CDR1 is PRHDT, CDR2 FYEKMQ (reference sequence). CDR3 DNA sequence: TGTGCCAGCAGCTTAGTTACAGGGATGAACACTGAAGCTTTCTTT. It is translated as CASSLVTGMNTEAFF.

The rearrangement joins TRBV5-1 to TRBJ2-5; D remains ambiguous. There are 13 residues in the CDR3. Trimming took 1 base from V and 5 from J, leaving 9 bases between them. CDR1 is SGHRS, CDR2 YFSETQ, per germline. This CDR3 reads CASSLRPRETQYF. For the CDR3, the DNA is TGCGCCAGCAGCTTGCGGCCCCGGGAGACCCAGTACTTC.

The chain is built from TRBV3-1 and TRBJ1-5, with 7 positions matching TRBD1. After removal of 3 bases from V and 7 bases from J, the junction contained 3 bases not matched to a gene. The CDR3 extends over 13 amino acids. Germline CDR1 and CDR2: LGHDT and YNNKEL (reference sequence). The CDR3 DNA reads TGTGCCAGCAGCCATGGGGACAGCCAGCCCCAGCATTTT. Translation: CASSHGDSQPQHF.

The chain is built from TRBV6-5 and TRBJ2-5; D is unclear. The CDR3 loop spans 13 amino acids. Germline V gene sequence: CDR1 MNHEY, CDR2 SVGAGI. V was trimmed by 0 bases and J by 5 bases, leaving 7 bases between them. CDR3 nucleotide sequence: TGTGCCAGCAGTTACTCGATCGGCGAGACCCAGTACTTC. As protein: CASSYSIGETQYF.

The rearrangement uses TRBV7-2 and TRBJ2-2, with TRBD1 matching 7 bases. After removal of 1 base from V and 8 bases from J, the junction contained 10 bases not matched to a gene. The germline gives CDR1 SGHTA, CDR2 FQGNSA. This CDR3 spans 16 amino acids. CDR3 sequence reads: CASSLEGAGPWGELFF. The CDR3 DNA reads as TGTGCCAGCAGCTTAGAGGGGGCAGGGCCTTGGGGGGAGCTGTTTTTT.